One TCR beta chain is described in this entry. Germline lookup yields CDR1 MDHEN and CDR2 SYDVKM. The CDR3 spans 16 residues. V gave up 5 bases and J gave up 6 bases, with 20 bases separating them. The assay was immunoSEQ multiplex PCR, and TCRdb's table has in-frame clones only and misses some. The profile shows hundreds of thousands of clones, around 87% of them singletons. The data stem from a study of blood T cell repertoires in COVID-19. The TCR was taken from a woman aged 18 to 35 with acute COVID-19. The V and J genes are TRBV28 and TRBJ2-4, with D possibly being TRBD2 (5 bases). Sequencing was done on a sample of PBMCs or T cells enriched from blood (not recorded which). The CDR3 region is CASSGAGELEGNIQYF. The CDR3 DNA reads as TGTGCCAGCAGTGGCGCGGGTGAGCTAGAAGGAAACATTCAGTACTTC.